This entry concerns a single T cell receptor (beta chain). This specimen comes from a study of Ad26.COV2.S vaccination and SARS-CoV-2 variants. Overall study: A COV1001 Ad26.COV2.S trial-arm participant provided the sample. The study gave Ad26.COV2.S intramuscularly, once or twice 56 days apart.

The treatment denotes: about 20 received Ad26.COV2.S at low or high dose, single or two shots; 5 received placebo; per-sample allocation not given. Samples came from day 63 after the first vaccine or placebo injection. With V trimmed by 5 bases and J by 3 bases, 8 bases remained unmatched. Germline V gives CDR1 MNHNY, CDR2 SVGAGI (reference sequence). The CDR3 is 15 amino acids. Data came from immunoSEQ multiplex PCR; TCRdb stores just in-frame clones and leaves some out. This sample yields about 390,000 clones, of which 92% are seen a single time; 1.5% to 2% belongs to the top ten. This chain connects TRBV6-6 to TRBJ2-7, with 9 bases aligning to TRBD1. The sequence was collected from a person between 18 and 65 years old who received the Ad26.COV2.S COVID-19 vaccine or a placebo. The material was peripheral blood, obtained in a trial of Ad26.COV2.S vaccine versus placebo. The CDR3 DNA sequence: TGTGCCAGCAGTCCCGTGGGACAGGGATACTACGAGCAGTACTTC. This sequence encodes CASSPVGQGYYEQYF.